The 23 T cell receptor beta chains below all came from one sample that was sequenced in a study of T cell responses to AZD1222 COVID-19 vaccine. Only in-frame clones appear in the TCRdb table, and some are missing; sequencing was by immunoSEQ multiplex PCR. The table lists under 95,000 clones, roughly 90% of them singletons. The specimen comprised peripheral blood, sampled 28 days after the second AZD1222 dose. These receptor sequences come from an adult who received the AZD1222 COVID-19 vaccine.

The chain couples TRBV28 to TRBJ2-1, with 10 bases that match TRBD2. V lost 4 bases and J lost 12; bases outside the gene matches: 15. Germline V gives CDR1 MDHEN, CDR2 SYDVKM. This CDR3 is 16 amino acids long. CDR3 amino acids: CASSYPFGAGGPGQFF. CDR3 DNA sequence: TGTGCCAGCAGTTACCCATTCGGAGCGGGGGGGCCTGGGCAGTTCTTC.

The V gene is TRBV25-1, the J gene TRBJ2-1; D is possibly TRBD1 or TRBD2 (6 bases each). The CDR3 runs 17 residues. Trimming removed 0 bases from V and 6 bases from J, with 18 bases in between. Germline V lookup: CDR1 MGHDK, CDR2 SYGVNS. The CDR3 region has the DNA TGTGCCAGCAGTGAATATAGGGGGAAGGGGGGATTCAATGAGCAGTTCTTC. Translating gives CASSEYRGKGGFNEQFF.

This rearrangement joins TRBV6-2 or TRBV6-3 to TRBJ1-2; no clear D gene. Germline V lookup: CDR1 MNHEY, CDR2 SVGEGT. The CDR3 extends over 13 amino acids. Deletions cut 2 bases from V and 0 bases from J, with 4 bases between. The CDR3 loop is CASSYQSNYGYTF. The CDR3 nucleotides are TGTGCCAGCAGTTACCAGTCTAACTATGGCTACACCTTC.

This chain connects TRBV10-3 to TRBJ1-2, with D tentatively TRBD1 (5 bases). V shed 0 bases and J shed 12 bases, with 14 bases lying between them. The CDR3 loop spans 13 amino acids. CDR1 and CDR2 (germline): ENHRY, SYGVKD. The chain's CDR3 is CAISESLLGGHTF. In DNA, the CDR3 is TGTGCCATCAGTGAGTCGCTGTTGGGGGGTCACACCTTC.

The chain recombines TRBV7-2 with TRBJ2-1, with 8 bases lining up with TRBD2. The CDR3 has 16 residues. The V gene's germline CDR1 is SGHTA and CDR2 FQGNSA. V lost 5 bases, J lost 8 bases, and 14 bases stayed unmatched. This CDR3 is CASSPGGLAVVHEQFF. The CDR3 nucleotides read TGTGCCAGCAGCCCGGGGGGGCTAGCGGTTGTTCATGAGCAGTTCTTC.

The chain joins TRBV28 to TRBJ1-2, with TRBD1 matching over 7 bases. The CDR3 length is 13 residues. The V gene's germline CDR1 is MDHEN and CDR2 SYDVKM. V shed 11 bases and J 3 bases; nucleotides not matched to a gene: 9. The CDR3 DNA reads TGTGCCGGTGCCCAGGGGGAACACTATGGCTACACCTTC. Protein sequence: CAGAQGEHYGYTF.

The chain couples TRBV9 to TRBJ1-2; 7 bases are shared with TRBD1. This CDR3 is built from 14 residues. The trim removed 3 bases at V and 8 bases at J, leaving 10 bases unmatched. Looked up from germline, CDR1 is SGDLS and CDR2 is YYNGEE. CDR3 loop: CASSAPQTGTGYTF. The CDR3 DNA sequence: TGTGCCAGCAGCGCTCCTCAGACAGGGACGGGCTACACCTTC. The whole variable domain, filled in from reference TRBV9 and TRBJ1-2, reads DSGVTQTPKHLITATGQRVTLRCSPRSGDLSVYWYQQSLDQGLQFLIQYYNGEERAKGNILERFSAQQFPDLHSELNLSSLELGDSALYFCASSAPQTGTGYTFGSGTRLTVV.

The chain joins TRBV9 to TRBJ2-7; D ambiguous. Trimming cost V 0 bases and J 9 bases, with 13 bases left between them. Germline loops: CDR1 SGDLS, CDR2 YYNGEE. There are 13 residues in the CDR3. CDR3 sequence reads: CASSVEVLPPQYF. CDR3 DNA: TGTGCCAGCAGCGTAGAAGTCCTGCCACCGCAGTACTTC.

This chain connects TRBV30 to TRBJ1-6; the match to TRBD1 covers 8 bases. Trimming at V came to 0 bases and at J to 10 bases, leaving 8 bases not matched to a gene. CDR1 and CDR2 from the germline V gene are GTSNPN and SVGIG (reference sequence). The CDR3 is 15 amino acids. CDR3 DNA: TGTGCCTGGAGTGTTGGGAACAGGGGGAGCTCACCCCTCCACTTT. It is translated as CAWSVGNRGSSPLHF.

The chain's CDR3 is CASSQTSGGRGGTYEQYF. The CDR3 DNA is TGTGCCAGTAGTCAGACTAGCGGGGGCCGTGGTGGGACCTACGAGCAGTACTTC. V usage is TRBV19 and J usage is TRBJ2-7; TRBD2 aligns across 12 bases. The J segment lost 2 bases and the V segment lost 5 bases, leaving 13 bases of the junction unmatched. Per germline, CDR1 LNHDA and CDR2 SQIVND (reference sequence). This CDR3 is 18 amino acids long.

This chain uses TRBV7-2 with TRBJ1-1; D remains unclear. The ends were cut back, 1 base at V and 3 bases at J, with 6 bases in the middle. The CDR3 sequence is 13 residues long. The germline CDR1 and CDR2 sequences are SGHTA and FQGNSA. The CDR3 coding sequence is TGTGCCAGCAGCTTAGTGGGGTACACTGAAGCTTTCTTT. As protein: CASSLVGYTEAFF.

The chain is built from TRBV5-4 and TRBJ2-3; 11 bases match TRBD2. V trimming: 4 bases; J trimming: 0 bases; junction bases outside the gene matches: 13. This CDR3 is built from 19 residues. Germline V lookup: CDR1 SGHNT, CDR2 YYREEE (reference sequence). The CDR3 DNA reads TGTGCCAGCAGCCTACCAGGCACTAGCGGGGGCCATAGCACAGATACGCAGTATTTT. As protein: CASSLPGTSGGHSTDTQYF.

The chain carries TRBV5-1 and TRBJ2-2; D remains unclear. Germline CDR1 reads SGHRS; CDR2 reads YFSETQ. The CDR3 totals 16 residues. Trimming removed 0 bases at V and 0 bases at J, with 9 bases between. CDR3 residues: CASSLEVPPNTGELFF. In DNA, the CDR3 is TGCGCCAGCAGCTTGGAGGTCCCCCCGAACACCGGGGAGCTGTTTTTT.

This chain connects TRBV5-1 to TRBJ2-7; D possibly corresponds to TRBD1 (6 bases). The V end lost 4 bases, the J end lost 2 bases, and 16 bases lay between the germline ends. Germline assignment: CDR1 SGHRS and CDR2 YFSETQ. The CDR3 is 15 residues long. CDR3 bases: TGCGCCAGCAGCCCCCGAGGGGGAGAGACCTACGAGCAGTACTTC. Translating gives CASSPRGGETYEQYF.

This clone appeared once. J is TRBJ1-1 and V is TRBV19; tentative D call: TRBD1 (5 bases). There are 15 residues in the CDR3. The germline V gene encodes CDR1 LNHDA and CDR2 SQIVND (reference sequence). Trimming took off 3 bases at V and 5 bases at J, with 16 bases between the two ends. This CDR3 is CASSIVPQVGTEAFF. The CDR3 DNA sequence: TGTGCCAGTAGTATTGTACCACAGGTTGGAACTGAAGCTTTCTTT.

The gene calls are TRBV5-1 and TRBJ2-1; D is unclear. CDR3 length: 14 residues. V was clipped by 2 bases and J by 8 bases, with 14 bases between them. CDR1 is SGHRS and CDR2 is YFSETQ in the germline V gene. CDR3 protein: CASSLEPQNYEQFF. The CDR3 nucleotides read TGCGCCAGCAGCTTAGAGCCCCAGAATTATGAGCAGTTCTTC.

CDR3 coding DNA: TGTGCCAGCAGTCGAACGACAGGCGACAGCTACGAGCAGTACTTC. This encodes CASSRTTGDSYEQYF. The chain links TRBV27 to TRBJ2-7, with D maybe TRBD1 (6 bases). V was pared by 5 bases and J by 3 bases, with 17 bases between. This CDR3 spans 15 amino acids. Germline CDR1 reads MNHEY; CDR2 reads SMNVEV (reference sequence).

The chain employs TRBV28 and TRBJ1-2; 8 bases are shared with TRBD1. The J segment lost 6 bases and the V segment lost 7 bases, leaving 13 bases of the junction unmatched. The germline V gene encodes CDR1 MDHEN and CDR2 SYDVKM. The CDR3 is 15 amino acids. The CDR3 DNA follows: TGTGCCAGCATCTACCCAGGGGGCGCGGGGGATGGCTACACCTTC. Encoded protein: CASIYPGGAGDGYTF.

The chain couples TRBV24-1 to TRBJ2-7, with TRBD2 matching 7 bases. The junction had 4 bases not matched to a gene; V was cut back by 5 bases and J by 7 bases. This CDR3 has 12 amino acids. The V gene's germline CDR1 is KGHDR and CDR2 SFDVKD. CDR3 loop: CATSGGGGEQYF. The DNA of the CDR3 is TGTGCCACCAGTGGCGGGGGTGGTGAGCAGTACTTC.

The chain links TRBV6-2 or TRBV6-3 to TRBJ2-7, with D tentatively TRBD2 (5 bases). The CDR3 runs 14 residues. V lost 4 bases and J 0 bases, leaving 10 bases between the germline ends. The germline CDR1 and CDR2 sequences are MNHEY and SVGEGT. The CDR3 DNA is TGTGCCAGCAGTTCGGACTGGGACTCCTACGAGCAGTACTTC. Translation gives CASSSDWDSYEQYF.

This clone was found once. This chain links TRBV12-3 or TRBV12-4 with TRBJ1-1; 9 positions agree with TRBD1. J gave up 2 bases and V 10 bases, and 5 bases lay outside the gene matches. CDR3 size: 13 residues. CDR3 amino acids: CATVDRGNTEAFF. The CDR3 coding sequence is TGTGCCACCGTGGACAGGGGAAACACTGAAGCTTTCTTT.

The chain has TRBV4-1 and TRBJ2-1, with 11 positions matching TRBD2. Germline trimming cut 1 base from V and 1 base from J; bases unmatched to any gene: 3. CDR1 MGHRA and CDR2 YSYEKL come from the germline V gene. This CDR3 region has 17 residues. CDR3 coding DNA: TGCGCCAGCAGCCAAGGTAGCGGGGGGGTTTCCTACAATGAGCAGTTCTTC. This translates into CASSQGSGGVSYNEQFF.

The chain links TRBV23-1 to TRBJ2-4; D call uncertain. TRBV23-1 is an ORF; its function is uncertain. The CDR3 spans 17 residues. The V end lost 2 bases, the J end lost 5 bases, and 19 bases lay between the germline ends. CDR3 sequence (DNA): TGCGCCAGCAGTCAACCTTGGACCGACCAAATCGAAAACATTCAGTACTTC. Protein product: CASSQPWTDQIENIQYF.